The T cell receptor (beta chain) under discussion was sequenced for a study of T cells in Graves' hyperthyroidism and ophthalmopathy. The CDR3 regions of TCR beta were amplified from RNA transcripts. Researchers ran a first-round RT-PCR on the TCR CDR3 using the HTBI primer set. One entry per CDR3 protein results from TCRdb running MiXCR on the multiplex PCR reads. Counted here are approximately 330,000 distinct CDR3 sequences, roughly 18% occurring once; the ten biggest clones make up approximately 54%. Study-level findings and limits: Ophthalmopathy stood apart from stable hyperthyroidism in a 13 V-J model.

Germline V gene sequence: CDR1 MDHEN, CDR2 SYDVKM. V lost 5 bases and J 2 bases, leaving 15 bases between the germline ends. The CDR3 loop spans 15 amino acids. This clonotype was counted many times. The antigen remains unidentified. This clonotype was obtained from a woman in her forties or fifties with Graves' hyperthyroidism. The J gene is TRBJ1-2, the V gene TRBV28, with D possibly being TRBD1 (5 bases). Material: blood. The CDR3 DNA reads as TGTGCCAGCAGTACTACACCGGGACTCAACTATGGCTACACCTTC. It is translated as CASSTTPGLNYGYTF.